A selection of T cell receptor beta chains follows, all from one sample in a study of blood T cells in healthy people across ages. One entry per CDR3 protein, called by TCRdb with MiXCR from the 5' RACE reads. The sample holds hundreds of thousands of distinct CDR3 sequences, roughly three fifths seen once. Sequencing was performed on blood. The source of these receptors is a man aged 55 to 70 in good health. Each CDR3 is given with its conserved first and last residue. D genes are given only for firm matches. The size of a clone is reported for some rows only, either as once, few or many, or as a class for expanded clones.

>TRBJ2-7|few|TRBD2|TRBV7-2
TGTGCCAGCAGCTTAGCATCCCCGGGAGGGTACGAGCAGTACTTC
CASSLASPGGYEQYF
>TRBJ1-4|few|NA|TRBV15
TGTGCCACCAGCTCCCTGACTCACGGGGAAAAACTGTTTTTT
CATSSLTHGEKLFF
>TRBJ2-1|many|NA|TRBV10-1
TGCGCCAGCAGTGAGTCGGGCGGGGGCATAGGTGAGCAGTTCTTC
CASSESGGGIGEQFF
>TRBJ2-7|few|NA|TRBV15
TGTGCCACCAGCAGACAGAGCTCCTACGAGCAGTACTTC
CATSRQSSYEQYF
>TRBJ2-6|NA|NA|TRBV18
TGTGCCAGCTCCCCCGCATCGTCAGGGGCCAACGTCCTGACTTTC
CASSPASSGANVLTF
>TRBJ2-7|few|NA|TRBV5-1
TGCGCCAGCAGCTCGCGCGGACAGATCAACGAGCAGTACTTC
CASSSRGQINEQYF
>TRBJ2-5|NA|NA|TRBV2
TGTGCCAGCAGTCGCCGAGGCGGGACCCAAGAGACCCAGTACTTC
CASSRRGGTQETQYF
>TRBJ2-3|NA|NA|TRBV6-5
TGTGCCAGCAGTGACTCGGTCCGTTATACGCAGTATTTT
CASSDSVRYTQYF
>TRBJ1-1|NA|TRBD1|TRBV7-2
TGTGCCACCAAGGGGGCCACACGCACTGAAGCTTTCTTT
CATKGATRTEAFF
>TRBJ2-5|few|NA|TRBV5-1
TGCGCCAGCAGCGTGGAGGGGCCAGAGACCCAGTACTTC
CASSVEGPETQYF
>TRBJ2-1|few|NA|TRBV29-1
TGCAGCGTTGAAGGGGGGGTGAGGTCCGCCTACAATGAGCAGTTCTTC
CSVEGGVRSAYNEQFF
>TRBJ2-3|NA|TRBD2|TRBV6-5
TGTGCCAGCAGTTACGGAGGGATAGGTGCGGGAGGGAATTTAGGCAGCACAGATACGCAGTATTTT
CASSYGGIGAGGNLGSTDTQYF
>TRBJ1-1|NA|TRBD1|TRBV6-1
TGTGCCAGCACCGTACAGGGGTCCGGCACTGAAGCTTTCTTT
CASTVQGSGTEAFF
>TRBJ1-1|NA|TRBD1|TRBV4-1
TGCGCCAGCAGCCAGACGGACAGGGCGAACACTGAAGCTTTCTTT
CASSQTDRANTEAFF
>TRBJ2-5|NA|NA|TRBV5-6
TGTGCCAGCAGCTTGGTTACATACCAAGAGACCCAGTACTTC
CASSLVTYQETQYF
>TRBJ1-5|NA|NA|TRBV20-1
TGCAGTGCTAGCCAGGGACACCCTTTCAATCAACCCCAGCATTTT
CSASQGHPFNQPQHF
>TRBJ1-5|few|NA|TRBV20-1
TGCAGTGCTTTCAGGGGCCGCAATCAGCCCCAGCATTTT
CSAFRGRNQPQHF
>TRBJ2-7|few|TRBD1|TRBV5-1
TGCGCCAGCAGCTTGGGACAGGGGGGATCCTACGAGCAGTACTTC
CASSLGQGGSYEQYF
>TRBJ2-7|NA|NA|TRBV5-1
TGCGCCAGCAGCTTGCAAGTCAGCGCCTACGAGCAGTACTTC
CASSLQVSAYEQYF
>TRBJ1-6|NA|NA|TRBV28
TGTGCCAGCAGCTCACGACCCACTCTCCCCCACTTT
CASSSRPTLPHF
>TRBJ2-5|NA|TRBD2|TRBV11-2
TGTGCCAGCAGCCATCAGGCGGGAGGGGAGACCCAGTACTTC
CASSHQAGGETQYF
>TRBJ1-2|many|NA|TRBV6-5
TGTGCCAGCAGCAGACAACTAGGGGTTTATGGCTACACCTTC
CASSRQLGVYGYTF
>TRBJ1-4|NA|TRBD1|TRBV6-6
TGTGCCAGCAGCGACACAGGGGGCTCTGAAAAACTGTTTTTT
CASSDTGGSEKLFF
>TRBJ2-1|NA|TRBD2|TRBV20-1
TGCAGTGCTAGAGACTATCCGCCTCTATCGGGGGGGCTCGGTGAGCAGTTCTTC
CSARDYPPLSGGLGEQFF
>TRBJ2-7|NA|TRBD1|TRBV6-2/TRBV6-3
TGTGCCAGCGGACGTCGCGGGACAGGGGATCCCTACGAGCAGTACTTC
CASGRRGTGDPYEQYF
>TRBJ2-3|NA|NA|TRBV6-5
TGTGCCAGCAGTTTACGGGGATTTAGCACAGATACGCAGTATTTT
CASSLRGFSTDTQYF
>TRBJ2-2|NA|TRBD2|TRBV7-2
TGTGCCAGCAGCTTAGTAGCGGGGGGCGGCGGGGAGCTGTTTTTT
CASSLVAGGGGELFF
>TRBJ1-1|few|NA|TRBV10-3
TGTGCCATCAGTGAGTCGCCTGGGTCCACTGAAGCTTTCTTT
CAISESPGSTEAFF
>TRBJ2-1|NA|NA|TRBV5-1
TGCGCCAGCAGCGCGGGGACGTTAAACAATGAGCAGTTCTTC
CASSAGTLNNEQFF
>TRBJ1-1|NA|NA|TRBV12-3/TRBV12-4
TGTGCCAGCACGGGGGTGGGAAGGAGTGAAGCTTTCTTT
CASTGVGRSEAFF
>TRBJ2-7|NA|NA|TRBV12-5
TGTGCTAGTGGTCTGACTAACGTCCGCGAGCAGTACTTC
CASGLTNVREQYF
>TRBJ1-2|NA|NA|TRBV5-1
TGCGCCAGCAGCTTGCTCCCGGGAGGTGGCTACACCTTC
CASSLLPGGGYTF
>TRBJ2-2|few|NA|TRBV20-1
TGCAGTGCTAGAGGCAGCTCGAACACCGGGGAGCTGTTTTTT
CSARGSSNTGELFF
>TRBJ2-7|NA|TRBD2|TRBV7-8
TGTGCCAGCAGCTTAGCAGCGGGGGTGAGCTCCTACGAGCAGTACTTC
CASSLAAGVSSYEQYF
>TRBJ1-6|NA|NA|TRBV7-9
TGTGCCAGCAGCTTGGGCGTCGGGCCACCCCTCCACTTT
CASSLGVGPPLHF
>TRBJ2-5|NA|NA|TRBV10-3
TGTGCCATCAGCTCCACAGCTTTTAAATCCCAAGAGACCCAGTACTTC
CAISSTAFKSQETQYF
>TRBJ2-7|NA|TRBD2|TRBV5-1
TGCGCCAGCAGCCCGGGACTAGCGGGAATTTACGAGCAGTACTTC
CASSPGLAGIYEQYF
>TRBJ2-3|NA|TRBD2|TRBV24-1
TGTGCCACCAGTGCAACTAGCGGGGGCCCGGGGGGAAGTGGTGCAGATACGCAGTATTTT
CATSATSGGPGGSGADTQYF
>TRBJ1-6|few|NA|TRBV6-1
TGTGCCAGCAGGGCTCGGCACACCGACAATTCACCCCTCCACTTT
CASRARHTDNSPLHF
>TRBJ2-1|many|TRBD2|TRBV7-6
TGTGCCAGCAGCTTAGAGTCCCGGGGGGTACAGTTCTTC
CASSLESRGVQFF
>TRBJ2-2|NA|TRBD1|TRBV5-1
TGCGCCAGCAGCTTGAAGGGACAGAATGAATACGGGGAGCTGTTTTTT
CASSLKGQNEYGELFF